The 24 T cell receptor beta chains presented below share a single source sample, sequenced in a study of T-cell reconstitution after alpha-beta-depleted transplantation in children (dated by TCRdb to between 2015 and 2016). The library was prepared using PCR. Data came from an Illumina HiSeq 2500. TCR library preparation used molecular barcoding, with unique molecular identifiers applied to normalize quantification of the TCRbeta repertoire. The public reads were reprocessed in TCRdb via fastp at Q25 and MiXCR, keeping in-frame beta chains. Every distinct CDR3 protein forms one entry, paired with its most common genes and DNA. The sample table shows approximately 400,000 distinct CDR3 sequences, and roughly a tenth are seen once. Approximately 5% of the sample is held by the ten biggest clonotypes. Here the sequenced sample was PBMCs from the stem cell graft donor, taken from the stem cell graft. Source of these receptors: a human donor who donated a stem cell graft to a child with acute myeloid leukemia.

CDR3 amino acids: CAWSGQGPNQPQHF. Here the CDR3 DNA reads TGTGCCTGGAGTGGACAGGGACCCAATCAGCCCCAGCATTTT. V and J are TRBV30 and TRBJ1-5; 7 bases are a match to TRBD1. Looked up from germline, CDR1 is GTSNPN and CDR2 is SVGIG (reference sequence). CDR3 length: 14 residues. Unmatched junction bases numbered 3, after V lost 1 base and J lost 3 bases.

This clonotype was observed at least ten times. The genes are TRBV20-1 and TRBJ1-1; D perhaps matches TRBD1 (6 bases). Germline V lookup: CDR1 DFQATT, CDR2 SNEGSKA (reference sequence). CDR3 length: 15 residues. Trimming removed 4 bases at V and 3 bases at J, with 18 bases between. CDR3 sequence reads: CSAKPTLGGHTEAFF. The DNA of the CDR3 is TGCAGTGCTAAACCCACGTTAGGGGGGCACACTGAAGCTTTCTTT.

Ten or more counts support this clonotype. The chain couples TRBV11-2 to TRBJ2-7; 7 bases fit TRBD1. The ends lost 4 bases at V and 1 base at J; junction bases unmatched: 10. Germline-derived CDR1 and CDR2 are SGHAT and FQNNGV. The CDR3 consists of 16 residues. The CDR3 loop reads CASSSWPGDSSYEQYF. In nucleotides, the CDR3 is TGTGCCAGCAGCTCCTGGCCCGGGGACAGTTCCTACGAGCAGTACTTC.

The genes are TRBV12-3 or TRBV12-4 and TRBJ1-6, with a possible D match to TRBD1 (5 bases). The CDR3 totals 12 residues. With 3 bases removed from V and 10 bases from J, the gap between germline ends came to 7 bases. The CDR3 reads CASSLDKSPLHF. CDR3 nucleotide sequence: TGTGCCAGCAGTTTGGACAAATCACCCCTCCACTTT.

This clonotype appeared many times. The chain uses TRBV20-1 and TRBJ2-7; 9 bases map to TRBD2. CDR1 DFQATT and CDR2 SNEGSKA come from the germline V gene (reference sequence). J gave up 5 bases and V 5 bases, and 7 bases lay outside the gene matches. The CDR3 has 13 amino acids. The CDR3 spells CSALSGSTHEQYF. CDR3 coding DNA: TGCAGTGCTCTTAGCGGGAGTACCCACGAGCAGTACTTC.

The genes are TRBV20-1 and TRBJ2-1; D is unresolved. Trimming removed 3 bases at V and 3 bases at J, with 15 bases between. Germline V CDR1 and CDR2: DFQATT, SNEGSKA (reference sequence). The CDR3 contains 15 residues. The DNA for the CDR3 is TGCAGTGCTAGGGCTTTGAGGACCGGCTACAATGAGCAGTTCTTC. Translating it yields CSARALRTGYNEQFF.

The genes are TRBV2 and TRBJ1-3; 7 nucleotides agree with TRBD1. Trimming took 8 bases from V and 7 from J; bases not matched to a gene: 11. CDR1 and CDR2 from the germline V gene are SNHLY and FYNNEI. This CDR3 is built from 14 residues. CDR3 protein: CASYGIGGANTIYF. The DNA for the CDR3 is TGTGCCAGCTATGGGATAGGGGGCGCGAACACCATATATTTT. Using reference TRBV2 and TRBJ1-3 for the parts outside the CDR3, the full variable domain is EPEVTQTPSHQVTQMGQEVILRCVPISNHLYFYWYRQILGQKVEFLVSFYNNEISEKSEIFDDQFSVERPDGSNFTLKIRSTKLEDSAMYFCASYGIGGANTIYFGEGSWLTVV.

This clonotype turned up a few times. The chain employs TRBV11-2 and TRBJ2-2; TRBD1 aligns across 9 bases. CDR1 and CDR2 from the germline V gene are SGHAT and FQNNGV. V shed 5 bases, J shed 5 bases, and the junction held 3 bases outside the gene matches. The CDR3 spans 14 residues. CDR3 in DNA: TGTGCCAGCAGCCACGGACAGGGGACCGGGGAGCTGTTTTTT. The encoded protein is CASSHGQGTGELFF.

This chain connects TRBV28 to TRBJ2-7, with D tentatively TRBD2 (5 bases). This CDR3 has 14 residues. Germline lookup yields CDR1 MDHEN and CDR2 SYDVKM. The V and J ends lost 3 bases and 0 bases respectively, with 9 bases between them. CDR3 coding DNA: TGTGCCAGCAGTTTGTGGAGGAGCTCCTACGAGCAGTACTTC. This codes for CASSLWRSSYEQYF.

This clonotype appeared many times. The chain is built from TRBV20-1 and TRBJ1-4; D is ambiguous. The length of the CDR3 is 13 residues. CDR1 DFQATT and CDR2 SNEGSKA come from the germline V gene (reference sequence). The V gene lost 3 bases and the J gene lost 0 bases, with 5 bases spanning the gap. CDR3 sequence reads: CSARAATNEKLFF. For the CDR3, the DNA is TGCAGTGCTAGGGCCGCAACTAATGAAAAACTGTTTTTT.

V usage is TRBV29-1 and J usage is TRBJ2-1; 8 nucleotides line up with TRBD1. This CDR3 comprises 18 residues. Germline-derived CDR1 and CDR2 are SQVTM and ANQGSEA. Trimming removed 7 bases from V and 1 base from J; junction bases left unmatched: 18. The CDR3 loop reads CSGKRAGTGPFSYNEQFF. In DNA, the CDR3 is TGCAGCGGGAAAAGGGCCGGGACAGGTCCCTTTTCCTACAATGAGCAGTTCTTC.

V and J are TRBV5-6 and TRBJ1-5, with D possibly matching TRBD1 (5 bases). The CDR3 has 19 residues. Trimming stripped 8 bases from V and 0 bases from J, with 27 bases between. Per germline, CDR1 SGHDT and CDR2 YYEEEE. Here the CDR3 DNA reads TGTGCCAGGGGCCCGGGGGGTGATGGGGCCCAGAATAGCAATCAGCCCCAGCATTTT. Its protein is CARGPGGDGAQNSNQPQHF.

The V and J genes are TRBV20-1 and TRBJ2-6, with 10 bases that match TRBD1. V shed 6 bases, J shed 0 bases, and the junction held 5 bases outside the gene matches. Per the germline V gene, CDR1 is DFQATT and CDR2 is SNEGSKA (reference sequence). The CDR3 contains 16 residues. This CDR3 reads CSASDRGTSGANVLTF. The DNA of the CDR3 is TGCAGTGCCTCGGACAGGGGGACCTCTGGGGCCAACGTCCTGACTTTC.

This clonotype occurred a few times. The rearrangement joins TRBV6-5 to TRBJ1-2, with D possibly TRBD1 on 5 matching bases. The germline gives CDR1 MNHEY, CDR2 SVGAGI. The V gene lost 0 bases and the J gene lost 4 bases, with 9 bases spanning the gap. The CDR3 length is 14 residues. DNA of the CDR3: TGTGCCAGCAGTTACTCGACAGATTTCTATGGCTACACCTTC. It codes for CASSYSTDFYGYTF.

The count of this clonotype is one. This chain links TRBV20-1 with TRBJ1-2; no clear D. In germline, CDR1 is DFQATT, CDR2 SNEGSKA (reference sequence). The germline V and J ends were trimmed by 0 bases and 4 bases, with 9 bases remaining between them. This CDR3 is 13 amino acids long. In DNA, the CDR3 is TGCAGTGCTAGAGATGGGATATCCTATGGCTACACCTTC. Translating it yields CSARDGISYGYTF.

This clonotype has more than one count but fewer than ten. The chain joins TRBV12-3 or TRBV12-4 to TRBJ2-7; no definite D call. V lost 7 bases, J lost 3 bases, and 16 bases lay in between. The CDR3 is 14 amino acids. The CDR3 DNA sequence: TGTGCCAGCACCTCCGAGGAGATCTTCTACGAGCAGTACTTC. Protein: CASTSEEIFYEQYF.

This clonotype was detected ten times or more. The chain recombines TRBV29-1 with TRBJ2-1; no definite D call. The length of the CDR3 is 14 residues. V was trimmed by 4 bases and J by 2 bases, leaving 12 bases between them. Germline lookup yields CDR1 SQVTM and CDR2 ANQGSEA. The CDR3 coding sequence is TGCAGCGTTGCTCACGGATCGGCCTACAATGAGCAGTTCTTC. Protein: CSVAHGSAYNEQFF.

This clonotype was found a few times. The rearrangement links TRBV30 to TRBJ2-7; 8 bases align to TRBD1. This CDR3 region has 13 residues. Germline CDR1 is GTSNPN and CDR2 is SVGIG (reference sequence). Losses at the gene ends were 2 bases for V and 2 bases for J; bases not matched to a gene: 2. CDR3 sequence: CAWSLQGAYEQYF. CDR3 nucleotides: TGTGCCTGGAGTCTACAGGGGGCCTACGAGCAGTACTTC.

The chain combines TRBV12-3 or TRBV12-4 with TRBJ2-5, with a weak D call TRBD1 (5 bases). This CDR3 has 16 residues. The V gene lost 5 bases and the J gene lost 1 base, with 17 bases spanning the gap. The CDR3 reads CASSQNPGSSQETQYF. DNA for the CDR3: TGTGCCAGCAGTCAGAACCCAGGGTCGAGCCAAGAGACCCAGTACTTC.

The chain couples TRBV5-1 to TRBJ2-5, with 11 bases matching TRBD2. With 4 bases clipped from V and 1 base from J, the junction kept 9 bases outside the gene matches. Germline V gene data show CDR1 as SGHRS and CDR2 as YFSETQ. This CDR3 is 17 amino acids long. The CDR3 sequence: CASSTHRLAGIQETQYF. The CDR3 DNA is TGCGCCAGCAGCACGCACCGACTAGCGGGAATCCAAGAGACCCAGTACTTC.

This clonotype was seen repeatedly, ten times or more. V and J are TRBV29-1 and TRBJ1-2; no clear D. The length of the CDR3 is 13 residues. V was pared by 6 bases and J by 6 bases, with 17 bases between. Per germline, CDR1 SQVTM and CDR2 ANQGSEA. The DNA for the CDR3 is TGCAGCGTAAGGAAACAAATCCTAGATGGCTACACCTTC. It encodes CSVRKQILDGYTF. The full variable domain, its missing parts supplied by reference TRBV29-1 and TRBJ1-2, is SAVISQKPSRDICQRGTSLTIQCQVDSQVTMMFWYRQQPGQSLTLIATANQGSEATYESGFVIDKFPISRPNLTFSTLTVSNMSPEDSSIYLCSVRKQILDGYTFGSGTRLTVV.

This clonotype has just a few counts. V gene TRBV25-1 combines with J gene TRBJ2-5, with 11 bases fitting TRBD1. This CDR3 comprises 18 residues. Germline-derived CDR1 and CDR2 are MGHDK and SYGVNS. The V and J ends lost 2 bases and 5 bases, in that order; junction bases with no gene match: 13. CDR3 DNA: TGTGCCAGCAGTGAACGGACAGGGGGCCCCCACCGTCGGGAGACCCAGTACTTC. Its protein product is CASSERTGGPHRRETQYF.

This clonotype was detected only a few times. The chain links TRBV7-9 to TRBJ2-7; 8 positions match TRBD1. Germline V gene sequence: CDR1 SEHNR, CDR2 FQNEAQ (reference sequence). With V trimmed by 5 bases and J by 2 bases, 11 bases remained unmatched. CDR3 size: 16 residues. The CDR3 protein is CASSQYGTGSAYEQYF. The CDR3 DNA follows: TGTGCCAGCAGCCAATACGGGACAGGCAGCGCCTACGAGCAGTACTTC.

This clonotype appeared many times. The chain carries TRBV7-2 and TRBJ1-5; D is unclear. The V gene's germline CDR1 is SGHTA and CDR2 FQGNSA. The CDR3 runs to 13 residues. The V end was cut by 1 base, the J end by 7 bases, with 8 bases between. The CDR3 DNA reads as TGTGCCAGCAGCTTAGACCCAAACCAGCCCCAGCATTTT. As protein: CASSLDPNQPQHF.